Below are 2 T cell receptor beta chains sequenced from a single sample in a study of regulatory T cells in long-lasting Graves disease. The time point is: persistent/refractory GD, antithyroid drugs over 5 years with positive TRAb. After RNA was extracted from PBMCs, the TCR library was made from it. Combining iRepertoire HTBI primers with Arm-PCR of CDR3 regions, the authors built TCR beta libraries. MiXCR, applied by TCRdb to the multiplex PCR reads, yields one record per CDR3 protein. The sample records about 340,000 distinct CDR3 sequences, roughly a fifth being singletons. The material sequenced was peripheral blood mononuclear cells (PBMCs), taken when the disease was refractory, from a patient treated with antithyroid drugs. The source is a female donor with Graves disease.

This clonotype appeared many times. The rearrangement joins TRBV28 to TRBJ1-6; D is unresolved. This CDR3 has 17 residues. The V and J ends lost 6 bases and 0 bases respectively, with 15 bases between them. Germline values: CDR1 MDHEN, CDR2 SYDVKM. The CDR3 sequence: CASSLLDLSSYNSPLHF. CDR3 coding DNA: TGTGCCAGCAGCCTCTTGGACTTGAGCTCCTATAATTCACCCCTCCACTTT. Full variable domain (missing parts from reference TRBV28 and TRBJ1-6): DVKVTQSSRYLVKRTGEKVFLECVQDMDHENMFWYRQDPGLGLRLIYFSYDVKMKEKGDIPEGYSVSREKKERFSLILESASTNQTSMYLCASSLLDLSSYNSPLHFGNGTRLTVT.

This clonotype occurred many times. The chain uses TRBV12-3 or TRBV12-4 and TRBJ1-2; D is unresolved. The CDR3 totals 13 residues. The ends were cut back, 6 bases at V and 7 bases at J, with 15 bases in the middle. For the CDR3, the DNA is TGTGCCAGCAGCCCTGGACGAGGTACTGGCTACACCTTC. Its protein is CASSPGRGTGYTF.